This TCR beta chain was identified during a study of OX40 agonist ivuxolimab in advanced cancers. Study as a whole: Dose-escalation patients had hepatocellular carcinoma, melanoma, renal cell or head and neck cancer. Three patients, one with hepatocellular carcinoma and two with cutaneous melanoma, achieved partial responses.

This clone has a handful of counts. Profiling relied on immunoSEQ multiplex PCR, and the TCRdb table lists in-frame clones only, not all of them. This repertoire shows tens of thousands of clones, under 90% found once; its top ten account for roughly 1.9%. The sequence derives from an adult with an advanced solid tumor such as melanoma, head and neck, liver or kidney cancer. The specimen was CD4+ or CD8+ T cells sorted from blood, collected in a trial of the OX40 agonist ivuxolimab.

CDR3 protein: CASSFELRGHEQYF. The CDR3 DNA reads as TGTGCCAGCAGCTTCGAGTTACGGGGCCACGAGCAGTACTTC. The chain has TRBV11-2 and TRBJ2-7; either TRBD1 or TRBD2 may supply D (5 bases each). Trimming pared 3 bases from V and 5 bases from J, leaving 14 bases between. The CDR3 runs to 14 residues. Looked up from germline, CDR1 is SGHAT and CDR2 is FQNNGV.